This passage covers 23 T cell receptor beta chains from one sample sequenced in a study of blood T cell repertoires in COVID-19. Sequencing used immunoSEQ multiplex PCR; TCRdb keeps in-frame clones, though not all of them. The table shows 140,000 or so clones, with 65% to 85% occurring only once. The sample was peripheral blood. The source is a man aged 25-45 years with COVID-19, enrolled during active disease.

The CDR3 region has the DNA TGTGCCAGCAGCCAAGATAGAGGGGGACGGGATACGCAGTATTTT. Translating gives CASSQDRGGRDTQYF. The chain links TRBV14 to TRBJ2-3; D possibly corresponds to TRBD1 (6 bases). The CDR3 runs to 15 residues. V dropped 0 bases and J dropped 6 bases, with 13 bases sitting between them. From germline, CDR1 is SGHDN and CDR2 FVKESK.

V gene TRBV30 combines with J gene TRBJ1-2, with 9 bases lining up with TRBD1. CDR1 and CDR2 from the germline V gene are GTSNPN and SVGIG (reference sequence). This CDR3 comprises 13 residues. Unmatched junction bases numbered 7, after V lost 7 bases and J lost 4 bases. This CDR3 reads CAYPGQGPYGYTF. In nucleotides, the CDR3 is TGTGCCTACCCGGGACAGGGCCCCTATGGCTACACCTTC.

The chain links TRBV10-3 to TRBJ1-2; D is unclear. V was clipped by 3 bases and J by 4 bases, with 9 bases between them. Per germline, CDR1 ENHRY and CDR2 SYGVKD. This CDR3 has 13 residues. The DNA of the CDR3 is TGTGCCATCAGTGAACAGAAGCTCTATGGCTACACCTTC. Its translation is CAISEQKLYGYTF.

The gene calls are TRBV20-1 and TRBJ1-2; D might be TRBD1 (6 bases). V shed 7 bases and J shed 7 bases, with 13 bases lying between them. CDR3 length: 11 amino acids. Germline CDR1 and CDR2: DFQATT and SNEGSKA (reference sequence). The chain's CDR3 is CSDEGGSGYTF. The CDR3 DNA reads TGCAGTGACGAAGGGGGAAGTGGCTACACCTTC.

The chain carries TRBV25-1 and TRBJ2-7, with a possible D match to TRBD1 (5 bases). This CDR3 has 13 residues. Germline CDR1 MGHDK, CDR2 SYGVNS. Trimming stripped 5 bases from V and 1 base from J, with 9 bases between. This chain's CDR3 is CASSQTVSYEQYF. The DNA for the CDR3 is TGTGCCAGCAGTCAGACAGTTTCCTACGAGCAGTACTTC.

This clone occurred many times. Other DNA sequences of this sample code for an identical CDR3. The rearrangement joins TRBV2 to TRBJ1-4, with 7 nucleotides matching TRBD1. The CDR3 loop spans 15 amino acids. Germline lookup yields CDR1 SNHLY and CDR2 FYNNEI. The junction had 13 bases not matched to a gene; V was cut back by 5 bases and J by 10 bases. CDR3 DNA: TGTGCCAGCAGTCCCGGGACAGTAAATGGAGGAAAACTGTTTTTT. It codes for CASSPGTVNGGKLFF. Looking up the rest from reference TRBV2 and TRBJ1-4 gives the full variable domain: EPEVTQTPSHQVTQMGQEVILRCVPISNHLYFYWYRQILGQKVEFLVSFYNNEISEKSEIFDDQFSVERPDGSNFTLKIRSTKLEDSAMYFCASSPGTVNGGKLFFGSGTQLSVL.

CDR3: CASSSQSNTGELFF. CDR3 bases: TGTGCCAGTAGTTCACAGTCGAACACCGGGGAGCTGTTTTTT. The rearrangement links TRBV19 to TRBJ2-2; no reliable D call. The CDR3 extends over 14 amino acids. Germline CDR1 reads LNHDA; CDR2 reads SQIVND (reference sequence). Trimming stripped 5 bases from V and 0 bases from J, with 7 bases between.

CDR3 in amino acids: CASSYSDQGWGETQYF. As DNA, the CDR3 is TGTGCCAGCAGTTACTCGGACCAGGGGTGGGGTGAGACCCAGTACTTC. The rearrangement joins TRBV6-2 or TRBV6-3 to TRBJ2-5, with TRBD1 as a possible D gene (6 bases). The CDR3 loop spans 16 amino acids. Deletions cut 0 bases from V and 5 bases from J, with 16 bases between. From germline, CDR1 is MNHEY and CDR2 SVGEGT.

This clone was counted a single time. The chain combines TRBV29-1 with TRBJ2-5, with D unclear. Germline assignment: CDR1 SQVTM and CDR2 ANQGSEA. Trimming left V 7 bases short and J 1 base short, with 10 bases between. CDR3 length: 12 amino acids. The CDR3 region has the DNA TGCAGCGCTCGGTCGGTCCAAGAGACCCAGTACTTC. This translates into CSARSVQETQYF. The variable domain in full, completed from reference TRBV29-1 and TRBJ2-5, reads SAVISQKPSRDICQRGTSLTIQCQVDSQVTMMFWYRQQPGQSLTLIATANQGSEATYESGFVIDKFPISRPNLTFSTLTVSNMSPEDSSIYLCSARSVQETQYFGPGTRLLVL.

The V call is TRBV5-1, the J call TRBJ2-1, with 8 bases matching TRBD2. Germline values: CDR1 SGHRS, CDR2 YFSETQ. CDR3 length: 14 amino acids. With 2 bases clipped from V and 7 bases from J, the junction kept 5 bases outside the gene matches. In DNA form, the CDR3 reads TGCGCCAGCAGCTTCCGGACTAGCCAAAATGAGCAGTTCTTC. Translation: CASSFRTSQNEQFF.

The chain couples TRBV5-4 to TRBJ2-1, with 9 bases matching TRBD2. J lost 5 bases, V lost 4 bases, and 4 bases had no gene match. This CDR3 is 14 amino acids long. Germline lookup yields CDR1 SGHNT and CDR2 YYREEE (reference sequence). In DNA, the CDR3 is TGTGCCAGCAGCCTAGCGGGAATGAACAATGAGCAGTTCTTC. The encoded protein is CASSLAGMNNEQFF. The variable domain in full, with the rest retrieved from reference TRBV5-4 and TRBJ2-1, is ETGVTQSPTHLIKTRGQQVTLRCSSQSGHNTVSWYQQALGQGPQFIFQYYREEENGRGNFPPRFSGLQFPNYSSELNVNALELDDSALYLCASSLAGMNNEQFFGPGTRLTVL.

The chain recombines TRBV3-1 (or the pseudogene TRBV3-2) with TRBJ2-7; TRBD2 matches 8 bases. CDR1 is LGHDT and CDR2 is YNNKEL in the germline V gene (reference sequence). V was pared by 1 base and J by 4 bases, with 12 bases of the junction left unmatched. The CDR3 is made up of 17 amino acids. DNA for the CDR3: TGTGCCAGCAGCCAAGCGAGCCTCCTTAGCGGGAAATACGAGCAGTACTTC. It yields the protein CASSQASLLSGKYEQYF.

The chain links TRBV9 to TRBJ1-3; TRBD1 matches at 9 bases. Germline CDR1 reads SGDLS; CDR2 reads YYNGEE. J gave up 5 bases and V 3 bases, and 3 bases lay outside the gene matches. CDR3 length: 14 residues. CDR3 DNA sequence: TGTGCCAGCAGCGGGACAGGGGCTAGAAACACCATATATTTT. It is translated as CASSGTGARNTIYF.

V and J are TRBV6-6 and TRBJ2-5, with 7 bases aligning to TRBD2. This CDR3 region has 16 residues. V dropped 0 bases and J dropped 1; count of bases not matched to a gene: 5. The germline V gene encodes CDR1 MNHNY and CDR2 SVGAGI (reference sequence). CDR3 in amino acids: CASSYSVGRPQETQYF. CDR3 coding DNA: TGTGCCAGCAGTTACTCGGTCGGGAGGCCCCAAGAGACCCAGTACTTC.

This clone was seen only once. The rearrangement links TRBV7-8 to TRBJ2-3, with TRBD1 as a possible D gene (6 bases). Trimming took 1 base from V and 4 from J, leaving 6 bases between them. This CDR3 spans 13 amino acids. Germline assignment: CDR1 SGHVS and CDR2 FQNEAQ. The chain's CDR3 is CASSLDRADTQYF. The CDR3 DNA sequence: TGTGCCAGCAGCTTAGACAGGGCAGATACGCAGTATTTT.

The chain is built from TRBV11-2 and TRBJ1-1; D is ambiguous. This CDR3 comprises 14 residues. Trimming stripped 3 bases from V and 4 bases from J, with 12 bases between. CDR1 SGHAT and CDR2 FQNNGV come from the germline V gene. This CDR3 reads CASSFHRARTEAFF. CDR3 DNA sequence: TGTGCCAGCAGCTTCCACAGAGCCCGCACTGAAGCTTTCTTT.

The chain joins TRBV7-9 to TRBJ1-2, with 7 positions matching TRBD1. Germline CDR1 reads SEHNR; CDR2 reads FQNEAQ (reference sequence). The CDR3 extends over 14 amino acids. V shed 5 bases and J 7 bases; nucleotides not matched to a gene: 10. Here the CDR3 DNA reads TGTGCCAGCAGCGATCTTGACAGGGAATTTGGCTACACCTTC. Amino acid sequence: CASSDLDREFGYTF.

The gene calls are TRBV7-2 and TRBJ1-1; 7 bases agree with TRBD1. The CDR3 runs 14 residues. Germline V lookup: CDR1 SGHTA, CDR2 FQGNSA. The ends lost 7 bases at V and 5 bases at J; junction bases unmatched: 10. The CDR3 nucleotides are TGTGCCAGCAACCCACAGGGGCTAGAAACTGAAGCTTTCTTT. Translation: CASNPQGLETEAFF.

This clone was seen a few times. The chain is built from TRBV28 and TRBJ2-3; 12 bases align to TRBD2. V lost 7 bases to trimming and J lost 1 base; unmatched junction nucleotides: 3. The CDR3 length is 15 residues. CDR1 MDHEN and CDR2 SYDVKM come from the germline V gene. This CDR3 reads CASKSSGRGTDTQYF. The CDR3 coding sequence is TGTGCCAGCAAGTCTAGCGGGAGGGGCACAGATACGCAGTATTTT. The full variable domain, in which reference TRBV28 and TRBJ2-3 provide the parts outside the CDR3, is DVKVTQSSRYLVKRTGEKVFLECVQDMDHENMFWYRQDPGLGLRLIYFSYDVKMKEKGDIPEGYSVSREKKERFSLILESASTNQTSMYLCASKSSGRGTDTQYFGPGTRLTVL.

The V and J genes are TRBV19 and TRBJ1-1; TRBD1 matches at 8 bases. With V trimmed by 4 bases and J by 7 bases, 11 bases remained unmatched. Germline V gene sequence: CDR1 LNHDA, CDR2 SQIVND (reference sequence). The CDR3 is 15 amino acids. CDR3 bases: TGTGCCAGTAGTAGCACCGACAGGGGATCGGGTGAAGCTTTCTTT. Translation gives CASSSTDRGSGEAFF.

J is TRBJ2-5 and V is TRBV7-2, with D maybe TRBD2 (7 bases). Germline lookup yields CDR1 SGHTA and CDR2 FQGNSA. This CDR3 comprises 17 residues. The V gene lost 0 bases and the J gene lost 2 bases, with 16 bases spanning the gap. CDR3 coding DNA: TGTGCCAGCAGCTTAGCTCGTGTGGGAGGGGGTCAAGAGACCCAGTACTTC. Translated: CASSLARVGGGQETQYF. Based on the CDR3 plus reference TRBV7-2 and TRBJ2-5, the full variable domain is GAGVSQSPSNKVTEKGKDVELRCDPISGHTALYWYRQSLGQGLEFLIYFQGNSAPDKSGLPSDRFSAERTGGSVSTLTIQRTQQEDSAVYLCASSLARVGGGQETQYFGPGTRLLVL.

The rearrangement uses TRBV19 and TRBJ2-2; D may be TRBD2 (6 bases). Germline CDR1 and CDR2: LNHDA and SQIVND (reference sequence). This CDR3 region has 16 residues. The ends were cut back, 2 bases at V and 0 bases at J, with 10 bases in the middle. CDR3 coding DNA: TGTGCCAGTAGTATACGGAGGACTACGAACACCGGGGAGCTGTTTTTT. It encodes CASSIRRTTNTGELFF.

The chain carries TRBV11-3 and TRBJ2-7, with D perhaps matching TRBD1 (6 bases). This CDR3 region has 16 residues. V lost 1 base and J 3 bases, leaving 16 bases between the germline ends. Germline CDR1 SGHNT, CDR2 YENEEA. In nucleotides, the CDR3 is TGTGCCAGCAGCTTAGGCCTTACCGGGACACGCTACGAGCAGTACTTC. This sequence encodes CASSLGLTGTRYEQYF.